Sequencing of this T cell receptor beta chain was carried out in a study of blood T cell repertoires in COVID-19. Clones were sequenced by immunoSEQ multiplex PCR, and TCRdb holds only the in-frame ones, with some missing. The repertoire has approximately 210,000 clones, more than 70% of them found once; the top ten carry roughly 8%. The length of the CDR3 is 12 residues. Trimming shortened V by 2 bases and J by 10 bases, and 9 bases separated the two germline ends. The germline V gene encodes CDR1 LGHDT and CDR2 YNNKEL (reference sequence). The receptor was isolated from a woman in her fifties or sixties with acute or convalescent COVID-19. The material sequenced was peripheral blood. J is TRBJ2-1 and V is TRBV3-1 (or the pseudogene TRBV3-2); weak D call: TRBD2 (5 bases). This CDR3 reads CASSQLGGEQFF. CDR3 DNA sequence: TGTGCCAGCAGCCAACTAGGAGGAGAGCAGTTCTTC.